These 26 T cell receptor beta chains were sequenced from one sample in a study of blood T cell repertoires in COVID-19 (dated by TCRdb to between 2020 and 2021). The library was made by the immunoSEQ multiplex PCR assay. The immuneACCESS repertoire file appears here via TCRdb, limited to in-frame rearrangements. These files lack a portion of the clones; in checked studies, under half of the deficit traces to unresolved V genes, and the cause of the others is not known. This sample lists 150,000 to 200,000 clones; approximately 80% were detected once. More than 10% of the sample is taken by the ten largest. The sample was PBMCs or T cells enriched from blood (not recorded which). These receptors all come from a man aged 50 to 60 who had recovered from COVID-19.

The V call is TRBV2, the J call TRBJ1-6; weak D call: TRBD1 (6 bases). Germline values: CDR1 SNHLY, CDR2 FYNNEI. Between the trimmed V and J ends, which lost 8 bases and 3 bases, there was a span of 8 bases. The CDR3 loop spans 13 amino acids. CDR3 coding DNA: TGTGCCAGCCAGGGGTTCTATAATTCACCCCTCCACTTT. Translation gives CASQGFYNSPLHF.

The CDR3 sequence: CASSLGQGANYGYTF. DNA for the CDR3: TGTGCCAGCAGCTTAGGCCAGGGGGCTAACTATGGCTACACCTTC. The chain recombines TRBV13 with TRBJ1-2; 7 nucleotides match TRBD1. Germline-derived CDR1 and CDR2 are PRHDT and FYEKMQ (reference sequence). There are 15 residues in the CDR3. V shed 0 bases, J shed 0 bases, and the junction held 1 base outside the gene matches.

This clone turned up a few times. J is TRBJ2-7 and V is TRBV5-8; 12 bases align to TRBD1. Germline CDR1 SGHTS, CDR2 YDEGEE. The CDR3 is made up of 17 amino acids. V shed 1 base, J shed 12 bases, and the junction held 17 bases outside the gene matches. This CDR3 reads CASSLSPSGTGGPLLYF. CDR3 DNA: TGTGCCAGCAGCTTGTCGCCCTCTGGGACAGGGGGCCCCCTTCTGTACTTC. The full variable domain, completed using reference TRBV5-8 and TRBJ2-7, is EAGVTQSPTHLIKTRGQQATLRCSPISGHTSVYWYQQALGLGLQFLLWYDEGEERNRGNFPPRFSGRQFPNYSSELNVNALELEDSALYLCASSLSPSGTGGPLLYFGPGTRLTVT.

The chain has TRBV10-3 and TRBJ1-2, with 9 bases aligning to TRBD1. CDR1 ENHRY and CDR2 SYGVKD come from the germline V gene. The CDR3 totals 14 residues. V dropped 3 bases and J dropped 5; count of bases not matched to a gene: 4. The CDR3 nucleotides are TGTGCCATCAGTGACCCGGGACAGGGATATGGCTACACCTTC. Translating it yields CAISDPGQGYGYTF.

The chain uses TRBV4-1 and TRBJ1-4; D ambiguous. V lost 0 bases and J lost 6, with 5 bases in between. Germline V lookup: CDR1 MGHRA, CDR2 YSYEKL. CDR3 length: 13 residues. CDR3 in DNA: TGCGCCAGCAGCCAAGATATTGATGAAAAACTGTTTTTT. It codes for CASSQDIDEKLFF.

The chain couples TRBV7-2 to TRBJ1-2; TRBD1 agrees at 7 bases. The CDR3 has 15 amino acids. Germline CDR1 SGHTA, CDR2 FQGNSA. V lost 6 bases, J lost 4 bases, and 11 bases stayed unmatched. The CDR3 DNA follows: TGTGCCAGCAGTAATAAGACAGGGTATCGCTATGGCTACACCTTC. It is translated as CASSNKTGYRYGYTF.

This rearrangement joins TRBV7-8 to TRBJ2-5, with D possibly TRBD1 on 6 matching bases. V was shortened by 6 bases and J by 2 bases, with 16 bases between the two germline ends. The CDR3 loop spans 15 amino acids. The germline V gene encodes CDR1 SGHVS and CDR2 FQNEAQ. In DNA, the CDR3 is TGTGCCAGCAGGACTTACCGGGACAATCAAGAGACCCAGTACTTC. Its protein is CASRTYRDNQETQYF.

The CDR3 sequence is CASSPPQGPRRELFF. In DNA form, the CDR3 reads TGTGCCAGCTCACCACCCCAGGGCCCTCGTCGGGAGCTGTTTTTT. This rearrangement joins TRBV18 to TRBJ2-2; D possibly corresponds to TRBD1 (5 bases). Germline CDR1 KGHSH, CDR2 LQKENI. The CDR3 is made up of 15 amino acids. Between the trimmed V and J ends, which lost 0 bases and 9 bases, there was a span of 14 bases.

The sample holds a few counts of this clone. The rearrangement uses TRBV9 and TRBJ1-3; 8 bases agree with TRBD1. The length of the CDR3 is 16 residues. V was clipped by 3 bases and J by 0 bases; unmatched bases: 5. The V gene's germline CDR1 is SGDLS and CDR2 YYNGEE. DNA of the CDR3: TGTGCCAGCAGCGGACGGGACAGGACCTCTGGAAACACCATATATTTT. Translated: CASSGRDRTSGNTIYF.

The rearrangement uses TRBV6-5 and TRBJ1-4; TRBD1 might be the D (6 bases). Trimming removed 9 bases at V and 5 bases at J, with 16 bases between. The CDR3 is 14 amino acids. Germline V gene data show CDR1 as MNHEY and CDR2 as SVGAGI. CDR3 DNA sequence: TGTGCCAGTTCCCAGGGGACCCTCAATGAAAAACTGTTTTTT. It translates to CASSQGTLNEKLFF.

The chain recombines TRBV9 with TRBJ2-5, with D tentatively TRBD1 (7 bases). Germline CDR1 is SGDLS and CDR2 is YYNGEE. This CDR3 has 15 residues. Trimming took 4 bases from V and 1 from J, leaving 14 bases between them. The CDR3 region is CASSRGRGVQETQYF. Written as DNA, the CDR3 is TGTGCCAGCAGCCGGGGCAGGGGGGTCCAAGAGACCCAGTACTTC.

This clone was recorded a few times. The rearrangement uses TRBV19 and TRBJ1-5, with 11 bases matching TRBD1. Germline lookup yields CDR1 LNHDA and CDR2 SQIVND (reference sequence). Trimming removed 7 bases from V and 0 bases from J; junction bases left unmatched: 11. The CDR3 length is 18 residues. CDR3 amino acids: CASNQGRDRGYSNQPQHF. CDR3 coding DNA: TGTGCCAGTAACCAGGGCCGGGACAGGGGGTATAGCAATCAGCCCCAGCATTTT.

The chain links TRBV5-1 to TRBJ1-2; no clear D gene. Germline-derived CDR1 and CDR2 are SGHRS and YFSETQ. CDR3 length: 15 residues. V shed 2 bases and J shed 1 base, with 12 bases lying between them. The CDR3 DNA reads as TGCGCCAGCAGCTTCGACACCGGAGGTAACTATGGCTACACCTTC. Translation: CASSFDTGGNYGYTF.

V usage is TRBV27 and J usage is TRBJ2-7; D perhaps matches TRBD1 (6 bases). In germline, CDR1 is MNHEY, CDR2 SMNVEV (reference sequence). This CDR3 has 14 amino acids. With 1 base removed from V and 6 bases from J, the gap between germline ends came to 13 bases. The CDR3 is CASSLFQGSGEQYF. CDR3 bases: TGTGCCAGCAGTTTATTTCAGGGGTCGGGCGAGCAGTACTTC.

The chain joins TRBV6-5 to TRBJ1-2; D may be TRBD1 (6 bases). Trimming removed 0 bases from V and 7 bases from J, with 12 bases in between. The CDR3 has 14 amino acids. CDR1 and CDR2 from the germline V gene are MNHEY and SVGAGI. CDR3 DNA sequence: TGTGCCAGCAGTTACTCCACAGGGAACCCTGGCTACACCTTC. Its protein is CASSYSTGNPGYTF.

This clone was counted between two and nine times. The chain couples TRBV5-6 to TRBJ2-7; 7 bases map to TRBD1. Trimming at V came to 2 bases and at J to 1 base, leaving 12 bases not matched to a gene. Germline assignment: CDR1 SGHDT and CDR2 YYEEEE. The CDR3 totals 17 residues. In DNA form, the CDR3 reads TGTGCCAGCAGCTTTGCTCCTACAGGGGTGGAGTCCTACGAGCAGTACTTC. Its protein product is CASSFAPTGVESYEQYF.

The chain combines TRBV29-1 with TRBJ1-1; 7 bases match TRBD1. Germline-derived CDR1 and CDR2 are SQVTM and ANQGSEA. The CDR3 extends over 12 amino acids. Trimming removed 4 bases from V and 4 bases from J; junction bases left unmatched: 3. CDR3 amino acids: CSVGGGGTEAFF. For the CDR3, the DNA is TGCAGCGTTGGAGGGGGCGGCACTGAAGCTTTCTTT. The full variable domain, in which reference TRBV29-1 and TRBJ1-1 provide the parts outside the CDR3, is SAVISQKPSRDICQRGTSLTIQCQVDSQVTMMFWYRQQPGQSLTLIATANQGSEATYESGFVIDKFPISRPNLTFSTLTVSNMSPEDSSIYLCSVGGGGTEAFFGQGTRLTVV.

CDR3 region: CASSLRDKYNEQFF. The CDR3 DNA sequence: TGTGCCAGCAGCTTACGGGACAAATACAATGAGCAGTTCTTC. The V call is TRBV7-9, the J call TRBJ2-1; maybe TRBD1 (6 bases). Trimming removed 2 bases at V and 4 bases at J, with 9 bases between. The CDR3 has 14 amino acids. CDR1 is SEHNR, CDR2 FQNEAQ, per germline (reference sequence).

This CDR3 is CASRSGGLDYGYTF. The CDR3 region has the DNA TGTGCCAGCAGGTCGGGGGGGCTTGACTATGGCTACACCTTC. The V call is TRBV6-6, the J call TRBJ1-2; maybe TRBD1 (6 bases). Germline V CDR1 and CDR2: MNHNY, SVGAGI (reference sequence). The CDR3 is made up of 14 amino acids. Trimming shortened V by 6 bases and J by 3 bases, and 14 bases separated the two germline ends.

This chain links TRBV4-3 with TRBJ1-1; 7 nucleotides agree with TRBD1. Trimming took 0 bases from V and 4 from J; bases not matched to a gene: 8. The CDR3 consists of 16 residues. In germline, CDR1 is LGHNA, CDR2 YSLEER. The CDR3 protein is CASSQDTRGRATEAFF. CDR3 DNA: TGCGCCAGCAGCCAAGATACTAGGGGGCGAGCCACTGAAGCTTTCTTT.

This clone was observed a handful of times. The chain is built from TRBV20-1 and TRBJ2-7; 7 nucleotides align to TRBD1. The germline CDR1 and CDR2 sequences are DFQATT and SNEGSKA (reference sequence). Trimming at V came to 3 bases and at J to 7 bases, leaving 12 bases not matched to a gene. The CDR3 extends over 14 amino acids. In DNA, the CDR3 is TGCAGTGCTAGTTTACTCGCAGGGACAGTTGAGCAGTACTTC. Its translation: CSASLLAGTVEQYF.

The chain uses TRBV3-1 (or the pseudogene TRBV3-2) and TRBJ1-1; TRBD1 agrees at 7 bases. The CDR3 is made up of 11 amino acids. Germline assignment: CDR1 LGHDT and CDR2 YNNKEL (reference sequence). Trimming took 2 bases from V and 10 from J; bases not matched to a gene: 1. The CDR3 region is CASSQNRGAFF. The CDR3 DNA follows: TGTGCCAGCAGCCAAAACAGGGGAGCTTTCTTT.

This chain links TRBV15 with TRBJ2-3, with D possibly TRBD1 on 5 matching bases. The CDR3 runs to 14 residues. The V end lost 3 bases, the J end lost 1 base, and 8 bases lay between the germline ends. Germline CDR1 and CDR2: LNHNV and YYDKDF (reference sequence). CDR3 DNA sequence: TGTGCCACCAGCAGGCAGGGTGGCACAGATACGCAGTATTTT. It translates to CATSRQGGTDTQYF. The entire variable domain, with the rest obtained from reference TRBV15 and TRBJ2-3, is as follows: DAMVIQNPRYQVTQFGKPVTLSCSQTLNHNVMYWYQQKSSQAPKLLFHYYDKDFNNEADTPDNFQSRRPNTSFCFLDIRSPGLGDTAMYLCATSRQGGTDTQYFGPGTRLTVL.

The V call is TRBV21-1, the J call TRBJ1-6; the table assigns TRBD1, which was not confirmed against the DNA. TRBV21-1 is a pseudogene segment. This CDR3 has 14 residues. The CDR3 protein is CASSTPKGDSPLHF. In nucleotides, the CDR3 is TGTGCCAGCAGCACTCCGAAAGGGGATTCACCCCTCCACTTT.

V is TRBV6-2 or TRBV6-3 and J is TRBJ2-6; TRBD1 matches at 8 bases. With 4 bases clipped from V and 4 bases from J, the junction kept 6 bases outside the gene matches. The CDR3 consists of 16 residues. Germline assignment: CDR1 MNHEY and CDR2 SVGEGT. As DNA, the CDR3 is TGTGCCAGCAGTTCGGACAGGGCGAAAGGGGCCAACGTCCTGACTTTC. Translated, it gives CASSSDRAKGANVLTF.

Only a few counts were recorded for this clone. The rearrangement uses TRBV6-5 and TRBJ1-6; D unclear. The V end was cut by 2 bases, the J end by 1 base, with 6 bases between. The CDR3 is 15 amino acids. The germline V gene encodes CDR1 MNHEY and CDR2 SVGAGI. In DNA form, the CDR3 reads TGTGCCAGCAGTTACGTTCTTTCCTATAATTCACCCCTCCACTTT. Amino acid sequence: CASSYVLSYNSPLHF.